This T cell receptor (beta chain) was sequenced for a study of blood T cell repertoires in COVID-19. Across the whole study: The study drew acute and convalescent COVID-19 samples from the United States, Italy and Spain.

Profiling relied on immunoSEQ multiplex PCR, and the TCRdb table lists in-frame clones only, not all of them. The repertoire holds around 41,000 clones, more than 75% seen once, with about 13% in the top ten. This CDR3 comprises 15 residues. Germline assignment: CDR1 SGDLS and CDR2 YYNGEE. Losses at the gene ends were 1 base for V and 5 bases for J; bases not matched to a gene: 7. Sequencing was done on a sample of peripheral blood. V is TRBV9 and J is TRBJ2-5; TRBD2 agrees at 8 bases. The clonotype comes from a human donor in a cohort sampled during active COVID-19. The chain's CDR3 is CASSVSPGGSETQYF. The CDR3 region has the DNA TGTGCCAGCAGCGTATCCCCGGGAGGGTCGGAGACCCAGTACTTC. Together with reference TRBV9 and TRBJ2-5, the CDR3 gives the full variable domain: DSGVTQTPKHLITATGQRVTLRCSPRSGDLSVYWYQQSLDQGLQFLIQYYNGEERAKGNILERFSAQQFPDLHSELNLSSLELGDSALYFCASSVSPGGSETQYFGPGTRLLVL.